Following are 4 T cell receptor beta chains from one sample sequenced in a study of shared clonotypes between healthy human individuals. Profiling relied on immunoSEQ multiplex PCR, and the TCRdb table lists in-frame clones only, not all of them. This sample has about 980,000 clones; more than 75% occur once, and the top ten carry over 1.3%. Sequenced sample: memory CD4+ T cells sorted from blood. Subset noted: CD45RA-negative fraction. These receptors originate from a man between 18 and 35 years old in good health.

The V gene is TRBV5-1, the J gene TRBJ1-4; TRBD1 aligns across 7 bases. The length of the CDR3 is 15 residues. J gave up 3 bases and V 3 bases, and 5 bases lay outside the gene matches. CDR1 and CDR2 (germline): SGHRS, YFSETQ. The CDR3 DNA reads TGCGCCAGCAGCTCGACAGGGAATTCTAATGAAAAACTGTTTTTT. This translates into CASSSTGNSNEKLFF.

This clone was seen just once. The rearrangement links TRBV25-1 to TRBJ2-1, with no clear D. This CDR3 comprises 12 residues. Germline CDR1 MGHDK, CDR2 SYGVNS. The V gene lost 3 bases and the J gene lost 7 bases, with 7 bases spanning the gap. The CDR3 here is CASSDSRNEQFF. The DNA for the CDR3 is TGTGCCAGCAGTGATTCTAGGAATGAGCAGTTCTTC. Filled out from reference TRBV25-1 and TRBJ2-1, the complete variable domain reads EADIYQTPRYLVIGTGKKITLECSQTMGHDKMYWYQQDPGMELHLIHYSYGVNSTEKGDLSSESTVSRIRTEHFPLTLESARPSHTSQYLCASSDSRNEQFFGPGTRLTVL.

The gene calls are TRBV6-5 and TRBJ2-5, with 12 bases that match TRBD1. V gave up 4 bases and J gave up 6 bases; unmatched junction bases: 6. CDR1 is MNHEY, CDR2 SVGAGI, per germline. This CDR3 is built from 15 residues. CDR3 sequence reads: CASSSPGQGAKTQYF. The CDR3 DNA is TGTGCCAGCAGTTCCCCGGGACAGGGGGCCAAGACCCAGTACTTC.

The table lists this clone with many counts. V gene TRBV11-3 combines with J gene TRBJ2-1; D remains unclear. From germline, CDR1 is SGHNT and CDR2 YENEEA. The CDR3 loop spans 13 amino acids. V was shortened by 0 bases and J by 9 bases, with 9 bases between the two germline ends. The CDR3 region has the DNA TGTGCCAGCAGCTTAGAAGGGTCGTCTGAGCAGTTCTTC. Translating gives CASSLEGSSEQFF.